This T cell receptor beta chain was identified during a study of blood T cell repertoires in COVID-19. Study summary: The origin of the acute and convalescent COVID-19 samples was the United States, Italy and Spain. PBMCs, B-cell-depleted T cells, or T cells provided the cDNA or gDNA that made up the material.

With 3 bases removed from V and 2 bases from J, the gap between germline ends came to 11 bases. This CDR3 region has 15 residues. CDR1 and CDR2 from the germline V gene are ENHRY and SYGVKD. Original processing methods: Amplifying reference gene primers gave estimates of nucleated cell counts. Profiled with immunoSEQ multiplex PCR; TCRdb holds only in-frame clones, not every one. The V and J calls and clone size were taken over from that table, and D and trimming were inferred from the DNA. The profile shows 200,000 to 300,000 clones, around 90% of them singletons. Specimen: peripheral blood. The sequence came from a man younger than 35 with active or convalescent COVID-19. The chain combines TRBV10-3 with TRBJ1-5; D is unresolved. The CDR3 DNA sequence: TGTGCCATCAGTGAAGCAGCCGGGGGCAATCAGCCCCAGCATTTT. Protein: CAISEAAGGNQPQHF.